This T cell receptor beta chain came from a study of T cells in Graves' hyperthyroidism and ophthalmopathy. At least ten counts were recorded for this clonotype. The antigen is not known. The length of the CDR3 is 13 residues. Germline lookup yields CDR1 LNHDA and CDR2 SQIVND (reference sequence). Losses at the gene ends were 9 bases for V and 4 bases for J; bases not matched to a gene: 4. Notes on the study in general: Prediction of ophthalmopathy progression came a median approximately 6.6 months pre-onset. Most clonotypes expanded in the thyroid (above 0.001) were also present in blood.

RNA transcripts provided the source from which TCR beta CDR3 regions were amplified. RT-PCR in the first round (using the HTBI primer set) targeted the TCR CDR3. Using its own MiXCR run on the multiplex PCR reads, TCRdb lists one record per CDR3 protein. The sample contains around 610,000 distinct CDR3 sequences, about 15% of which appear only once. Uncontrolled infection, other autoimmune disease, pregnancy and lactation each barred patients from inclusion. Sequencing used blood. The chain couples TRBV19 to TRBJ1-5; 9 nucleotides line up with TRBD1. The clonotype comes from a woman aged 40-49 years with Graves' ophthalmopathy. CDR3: CASTGTGNQPQHF. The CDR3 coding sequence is TGTGCCAGCACCGGGACAGGGAATCAGCCCCAGCATTTT. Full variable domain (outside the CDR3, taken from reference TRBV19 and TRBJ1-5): DGGITQSPKYLFRKEGQNVTLSCEQNLNHDAMYWYRQDPGQGLRLIYYSQIVNDFQKGDIAEGYSVSREKKESFPLTVTSAQKNPTAFYLCASTGTGNQPQHFGDGTRLSIL.